This is a list of T cell receptor beta chains from one sample in a study of shared clonotypes between healthy human individuals. The table came from immunoSEQ multiplex PCR; TCRdb's copy has only in-frame clones and leaves some out. The data contain about 680,000 clones, about three quarters of them seen just once; the ten biggest clones take up roughly 2%. Sequences were obtained from memory CD4+ T cells sorted from blood. Every receptor here comes from a woman aged 30 to 39 in good health. The CDR3 runs from the conserved cysteine through the conserved F or W. The D gene is left open where the match is weak. The size entry is marked missing in some rows and otherwise reads once, few, many or a size class.

TRBV19	TRBJ2-1	.	TRBD2	TGTGCCAGTAGTATACTAGCGGGAGGACTTTACAATGAGCAGTTCTTC	CASSILAGGLYNEQFF
TRBV25-1	TRBJ2-7	.	.	TGTGCCAGCAGTGATGCCGCCGGGACACCTACCTACGAGCAGTACTTC	CASSDAAGTPTYEQYF
TRBV28	TRBJ2-7	.	TRBD1	TGTGCCAGCATTAGACAGGGCGAGTCCTACGAGCAGTACTTC	CASIRQGESYEQYF
TRBV19	TRBJ2-2	few	.	TGTGCCAGTGGGGCGGGAACTAATGCATACGGGGAGCTGTTTTTT	CASGAGTNAYGELFF
TRBV18	TRBJ2-2	.	TRBD1	TGTGCCAGCTCACCTGACAGGGTGGGCACCGGGGAGCTGTTTTTT	CASSPDRVGTGELFF
TRBV11-2	TRBJ2-3	.	.	TGTGCCAGCAGCTTAGGGGGCGCTTTCACAGATACGCAGTATTTT	CASSLGGAFTDTQYF
TRBV18	TRBJ2-1	once	.	TGTGCCAGCTCACCGGGAACCGGTGCAGGGGTGTACAATGAGCAGTTCTTC	CASSPGTGAGVYNEQFF
TRBV5-4	TRBJ1-1	few	.	TGTGCCAGCAGCTTGTGGGTACTGAACACTGAAGCTTTCTTT	CASSLWVLNTEAFF
TRBV5-1	TRBJ2-5	many	TRBD1	TGCGCCAGCAGCACGGCGGACAGGGGCCAAGAGACCCAGTACTTC	CASSTADRGQETQYF
TRBV30	TRBJ1-5	.	.	TGTGCCTGGAGTGTACACCAGCATTATCAGCCCCAGCATTTT	CAWSVHQHYQPQHF
TRBV6-5	TRBJ2-3	.	.	TGTGCCAGCAGCCCGGCCCGCACAGATACGCAGTATTTT	CASSPARTDTQYF
TRBV7-9	TRBJ2-5	.	.	TGTGCCAGCAGCCTAACCCTAGTACGGGAGACCCAGTACTTC	CASSLTLVRETQYF
TRBV28	TRBJ1-1	.	.	TGTGCCAGCACCCAAACCCCCAATGGTGCTTTCTTT	CASTQTPNGAFF
TRBV18	TRBJ1-1	.	.	TGTGCCAGCTCAAACCGGGACACGGGTAGTACTGAAGCTTTCTTT	CASSNRDTGSTEAFF
TRBV19	TRBJ2-5	.	.	TGTGCCAGTAGTATGATGGAGGCGGGTGCGACCCAGTACTTC	CASSMMEAGATQYF
TRBV6-1	TRBJ1-4	.	TRBD1	TGTGCCAGCAGGCCTGGACAGGGGGATAATGAAAAACTGTTTTTT	CASRPGQGDNEKLFF
TRBV6-5	TRBJ2-1	.	TRBD2	TGTGCCAGCAGGGATACGGGGGGGTCGGGTGAGCAGTTCTTC	CASRDTGGSGEQFF
TRBV18	TRBJ2-3	.	.	TGTGCCAGCTCATCAACCTACTCGGGAGCAACGGATACGCAGTATTTT	CASSSTYSGATDTQYF
TRBV27	TRBJ2-1	.	TRBD2	TGTGCCAGCAGTCGCGGGACTAGCGGTAACAATGAGCAGTTCTTC	CASSRGTSGNNEQFF
TRBV18	TRBJ2-7	.	.	TGTGCCAGCTCACTCGGACCCATTCGTATGGACGAGCAGTACTTC	CASSLGPIRMDEQYF
TRBV28	TRBJ2-3	.	TRBD1	TGTGCCAGCAGTACCCAGGGACAGGGTGGTGGGAGATACAGGACCGATTATACGCAGTATTTT	CASSTQGQGGGRYRTDYTQYF
TRBV29-1	TRBJ2-2	.	TRBD1	TGCAGCGTTGAAGAATTCCCGGGACAGGGTGCGTCCACCGGGGAGCTGTTTTTT	CSVEEFPGQGASTGELFF
TRBV19	TRBJ2-3	.	.	TGTGCCAGTAGTGTCCTCTCGGACCTAACAGATACGCAGTATTTT	CASSVLSDLTDTQYF
TRBV7-9	TRBJ2-1	.	TRBD1	TGTGCCAGCAGCTCCTCAAAGCCGGACAGGCGGTTCAATGAGCAGTTCTTC	CASSSSKPDRRFNEQFF
TRBV2	TRBJ1-1	.	.	TGTGCCAGCAGTGAATGGGTGGGAGGGAGCACTGAAGCTTTCTTT	CASSEWVGGSTEAFF
TRBV27	TRBJ2-1	.	TRBD2	TGTGCCAGCAGTTTATCAAAAGGACTAGCGGGAGCCAATGAGCAGTTCTTC	CASSLSKGLAGANEQFF
TRBV6-1	TRBJ2-3	once	.	TGTGCCAGCAGTGAAAGCGTTTACCTAGGGGTGTATTTT	CASSESVYLGVYF
TRBV10-3	TRBJ1-5	few	.	TGTGCCATCAGTCTCCGGGGAGACAATCAGCCCCAGCATTTT	CAISLRGDNQPQHF
TRBV27	TRBJ2-4	.	TRBD1	TGTGCCAGCAGTTTAAGGACAGGGAGAAAAAACATTCAGTACTTC	CASSLRTGRKNIQYF
TRBV5-1	TRBJ2-7	.	.	TGCGCCAGCAGCGCCAAATTGCAGGGGCACGAGCAGTACTTC	CASSAKLQGHEQYF
TRBV10-3	TRBJ2-7	.	TRBD2	TGTGCCATCAGTGATGGACTAGCGGAGGAGCAGTACTTC	CAISDGLAEEQYF
TRBV29-1	TRBJ2-1	.	TRBD2	TGCAGCGTTGAACTGCGGGAGGTTCTATACAATGAGCAGTTCTTC	CSVELREVLYNEQFF
TRBV23-1	TRBJ2-7	.	TRBD2	TGCGCCAGCAGTCAAGAACCAAGGAAGCGGGAGTCCTCCTACGAGCAGTACTTC	CASSQEPRKRESSYEQYF
TRBV4-1	TRBJ2-3	.	TRBD2	TGCGCCAGCAGCCAGTTTGCTAGCGGCACCACAGATACGCAGTATTTT	CASSQFASGTTDTQYF
TRBV28	TRBJ1-2	.	TRBD1	TGTGCCAGCAGAACTGGGACAGGGGGAAAGGGCTACACCTTC	CASRTGTGGKGYTF
TRBV5-1	TRBJ2-3	.	TRBD2	TGCGCCAGCAGCTTGGGATTAGCGGGAGGGCGCACAGATACGCAGTATTTT	CASSLGLAGGRTDTQYF
TRBV28	TRBJ2-6	.	.	TGTGCCAGCAGTTTGACTCCGAATACTGGGGCCAACGTCCTGACTTTC	CASSLTPNTGANVLTF
TRBV5-1	TRBJ1-3	.	.	TGCGCCAGCAGCTTGGATCCGGGACCGTCCTCTGGAAACACCATATATTTT	CASSLDPGPSSGNTIYF
TRBV7-8	TRBJ2-2	once	.	TGTGCCAGCAGCTTACTCCGGACAGCGAACACCGGGGAGCTGTTTTTT	CASSLLRTANTGELFF
TRBV28	TRBJ1-2	.	.	TGTGCCAGCAGTTGGACGTCACGGGGAACCGCTTTTAACTATGGCTACACCTTC	CASSWTSRGTAFNYGYTF
TRBV11-2	TRBJ2-1	few	.	TGTGCCAGCAGCTCCCCGACTAGGGCGGGTAGGAATGAGCAGTTCTTC	CASSSPTRAGRNEQFF
TRBV2	TRBJ2-1	once	.	TGTGCCAGCAGGGAAGACATGAGCTCCTACAATGAGCAGTTCTTC	CASREDMSSYNEQFF
TRBV11-2	TRBJ2-1	.	.	TGTGCCAGCAGCTTAGTTGGCGGCATCCCTCTGTTCTTC	CASSLVGGIPLFF
TRBV28	TRBJ1-4	.	TRBD1	TGTGCCAGCAGTCCAACCTATCTCTGGACAGGGAATCAGGAAAAACTGTTTTTT	CASSPTYLWTGNQEKLFF
TRBV6-5	TRBJ1-1	.	TRBD1	TGTGCCAGCATCAAACCCCAGGGGGCTGGTGAAGCTTTCTTT	CASIKPQGAGEAFF
TRBV5-1	TRBJ2-2	.	TRBD1	TGCGCCAGCAGCCTAAGACAGGGGGCTTCAGCCGGGGAGCTGTTTTTT	CASSLRQGASAGELFF
TRBV5-1	TRBJ2-5	.	.	TGCGCCAGCAGCGGGGGGACCCAAGAGACCCAGTACTTC	CASSGGTQETQYF
TRBV4-1	TRBJ2-1	.	TRBD2	TGCGCCAGCAGCCATGGTTTGGTGCGGGAGGCGGCCAATGAGCAGTTCTTC	CASSHGLVREAANEQFF
TRBV4-1	TRBJ1-2	.	.	TGCGCCAGCAGCCAAGAGTCGCAAGGTTATGGCTACACCTTC	CASSQESQGYGYTF
TRBV11-2	TRBJ2-1	many	TRBD2	TGTGCCAGCAGCCTGGGACTAGCGGGATTACGCTCCTACAATGAGCAGTTCTTC	CASSLGLAGLRSYNEQFF
TRBV5-6	TRBJ1-1	few	TRBD1	TGTGCCAGCAGCTTGGGGAACAGGGGCTCCACTGAAGCTTTCTTT	CASSLGNRGSTEAFF
TRBV7-9	TRBJ1-4	.	.	TGTGCCAGCAGCCTGAAAGGTGCAACTAATGAAAAACTGTTTTTT	CASSLKGATNEKLFF
TRBV9	TRBJ2-7	many	TRBD2	TGTGCCAGCAGCGTAGACTGGGGGGGCTACGAGCAGTACTTC	CASSVDWGGYEQYF
TRBV5-1	TRBJ1-5	.	.	TGCGCCAGCAGCTTGAACGGGGATACGGATCAGCCCCAGCATTTT	CASSLNGDTDQPQHF
TRBV7-2	TRBJ2-5	.	.	TGTGCCAGCAGCGGCAGGTGGGAGACCCAGTACTTC	CASSGRWETQYF
TRBV27	TRBJ2-7	.	TRBD2	TGTGCCAGCGGGGGGACTAGCGGTAACTACGAGCAGTACTTC	CASGGTSGNYEQYF
TRBV2	TRBJ1-1	.	.	TGTGCCAGCCGGACGGCGAACACTGAAGCTTTCTTT	CASRTANTEAFF
TRBV5-1	TRBJ2-2	few	.	TGCGCCAGCAGCCCCCTGGGCAGGGGAACGGACACCGGGGAGCTGTTTTTT	CASSPLGRGTDTGELFF
TRBV15	TRBJ1-5	.	.	TGTGCCACCAGCAGAGATTACGACCAAAAAGGTCAGCCCCAGCATTTT	CATSRDYDQKGQPQHF
TRBV5-4	TRBJ2-1	.	.	TGTGCCAGCAGCTTGACCGGGAATGAGCAGTTCTTC	CASSLTGNEQFF